This T cell receptor beta chain was captured in a study of T cell repertoires in cytomegalovirus infection. Overall study context: In public TCR beta signatures, there were indications of both CMV infection and matching HLA type.

TCRdb recomputed calls from the reads with MiXCR, one row per CDR3 protein. Altogether about 76,000 distinct CDR3 sequences are present, roughly 3.7% being singletons, with the ten largest covering under 6%. The CDR3 is made up of 13 amino acids. Trimming left V 8 bases short and J 5 bases short, with 12 bases between. Germline CDR1 SGHTA, CDR2 FQGNSA. This clonotype was seen many times. The receptor was derived from a human donor in good health (CMV status not recorded). Some clones in this sample may be carry-over from other donors' samples. Sequenced sample: PBMCs. V usage is TRBV7-2 and J usage is TRBJ2-2; the D gene is possibly TRBD2 (6 bases). CDR3 in DNA: TGTGCCAGCCCCTTTGCGGGGACCGGGGAGCTGTTTTTT. It translates to CASPFAGTGELFF.